This TCR beta chain was obtained from a study of early T cells in non-severe SARS-CoV-2 infection. About the research overall: Unpaired chains resulted from sequencing bulk RNA of unsorted whole blood. Whole-study findings and limits: VDJdb-based annotation leaned toward anti-spike CD8 responses and missed private and CD4 specificities.

cDNA molecules, individually, were tagged with unique molecular identifiers. TCRdb used MiXCR to reprocess the 5' RACE reads, holding one entry per CDR3 protein. Among tens of thousands of distinct CDR3 sequences listed, less than 8% were seen once. The sample holds many counts of this clonotype. Its antigen is currently unknown. CDR3 length equals 16 residues. Losses at the gene ends were 3 bases for V and 6 bases for J; bases not matched to a gene: 5. Germline CDR1 and CDR2: SGHAT and FQNNGV. J is TRBJ2-1 and V is TRBV11-2, with 13 bases fitting TRBD2. Sequences were obtained from whole blood. This receptor was taken from an adult who was a healthcare worker with PCR-confirmed SARS-CoV-2 infection or an uninfected control (not recorded which). For the CDR3, the DNA is TGTGCCAGCAGCTTCTGGACTAGCGGGAGCCTCAATGAGCAGTTCTTC. It translates to CASSFWTSGSLNEQFF. Together with reference TRBV11-2 and TRBJ2-1, the CDR3 gives the full variable domain: EAGVAQSPRYKIIEKRQSVAFWCNPISGHATLYWYQQILGQGPKLLIQFQNNGVVDDSQLPKDRFSAERLKGVDSTLKIQPAKLEDSAVYLCASSFWTSGSLNEQFFGPGTRLTVL.